This T cell receptor (beta chain) was captured by sequencing in a study of OX40 agonist ivuxolimab in advanced cancers. Study as a whole: Ivuxolimab, which patients received intravenously every 2 weeks, was dosed at 0.01 to 10 mg/kg. Enrollees could have had prior anti-PD-1, anti-PD-L1 or anti-CTLA-4 therapy, which about 40% had received.

The V end lost 3 bases, the J end lost 5 bases, and 4 bases lay between the germline ends. The CDR3 contains 11 residues. Germline CDR1 and CDR2: SNHLY and FYNNEI. Assay used: immunoSEQ multiplex PCR; TCRdb lists only in-frame clones, some missing. The data hold about 11,000 clones, with 70% to 80% observed a single time. Blood sampling was done at baseline, cycle 4 day 1, and cycle 7 day 1. The table lists this clone with a few counts. The starting material was CD4+ or CD8+ T cells sorted from blood, obtained in a trial of the OX40 agonist ivuxolimab. The V gene is TRBV2, the J gene TRBJ1-2, with no clear D. The receptor was derived from an adult with an advanced solid tumor such as melanoma, head and neck, liver or kidney cancer. The CDR3 region is CASSEGYGYTF. The DNA for the CDR3 is TGTGCCAGCAGTGAGGGGTATGGCTACACCTTC.